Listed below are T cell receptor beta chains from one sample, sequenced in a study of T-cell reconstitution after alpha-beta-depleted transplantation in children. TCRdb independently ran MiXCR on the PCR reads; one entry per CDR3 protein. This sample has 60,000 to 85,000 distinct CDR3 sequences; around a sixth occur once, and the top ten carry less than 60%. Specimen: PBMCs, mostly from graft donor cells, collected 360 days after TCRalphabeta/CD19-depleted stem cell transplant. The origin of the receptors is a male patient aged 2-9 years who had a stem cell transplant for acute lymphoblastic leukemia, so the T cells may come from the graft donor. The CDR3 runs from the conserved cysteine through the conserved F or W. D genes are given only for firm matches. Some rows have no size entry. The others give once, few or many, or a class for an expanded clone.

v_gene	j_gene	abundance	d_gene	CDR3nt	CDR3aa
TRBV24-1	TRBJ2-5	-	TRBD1	TGTGCCACCAGTGATTTAGACAGGGGTAGTGGAAAAGAGACCCAGTACTTC	CATSDLDRGSGKETQYF
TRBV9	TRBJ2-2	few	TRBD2	TGTGCCAGCAGCCCTGGACTAGCGGACGGTACCGGGGAGCTGTTTTTT	CASSPGLADGTGELFF
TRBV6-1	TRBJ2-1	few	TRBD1	TGTGCCAGCAGAAAAACAGGGGGGTTCTACAATGAGCAGTTCTTC	CASRKTGGFYNEQFF
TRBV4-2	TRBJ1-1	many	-	TGTGCCAGCAGCCAAGAAAGGTCCCATGGCACTGAAGCTTTCTTT	CASSQERSHGTEAFF
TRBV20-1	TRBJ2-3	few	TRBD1	TGCAGTGCGAACAGGGGGCGCGGGACAGATACGCAGTATTTT	CSANRGRGTDTQYF
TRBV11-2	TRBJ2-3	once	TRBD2	TGTGCCAGCAGCTTAGAAGGCGGGAGATCCCGGACGCAGTATTTT	CASSLEGGRSRTQYF
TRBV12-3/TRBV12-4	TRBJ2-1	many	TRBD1	TGTGCCAGCAGCAAAACAGGGGTCAATGAGCAGTTCTTC	CASSKTGVNEQFF
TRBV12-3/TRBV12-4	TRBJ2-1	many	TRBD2	TGTGCCAGCAGTTTCACAAAAATAGCGGGAGGATTCAATGAGCAGTTCTTC	CASSFTKIAGGFNEQFF
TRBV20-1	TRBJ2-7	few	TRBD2	TGCAGTGCTAGAGACAGGACTAGCGGGAGTCACGAGCAGTACTTC	CSARDRTSGSHEQYF
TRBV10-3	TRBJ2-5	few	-	TGTGCCATCAGTTGGGGGGGCCCAGAGACCCAGTACTTC	CAISWGGPETQYF
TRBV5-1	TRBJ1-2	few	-	TGCGCCAGCAGCTTGGCCTGGGGAAAGGGCTACACCTTC	CASSLAWGKGYTF
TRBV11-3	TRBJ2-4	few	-	TGTGCCAGCAGCTTAGTAGTATCCAGGGTTGCCAAAAACATTCAGTACTTC	CASSLVVSRVAKNIQYF
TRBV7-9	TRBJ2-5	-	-	TGTGCCAGCAGCTTAGCAGTAGGGGGGAGCCAAGAGACCCAGTACTTC	CASSLAVGGSQETQYF
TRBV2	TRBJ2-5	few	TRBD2	TGTGCCAGCAGAACTAGCGGAGAGACCCAGTACTTC	CASRTSGETQYF
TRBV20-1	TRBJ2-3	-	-	TGCAGTGCTAGGGGGACTAGCACAGATACGCAGTATTTT	CSARGTSTDTQYF
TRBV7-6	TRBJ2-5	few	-	TGTGCCAGCAGCTTAGCGCCGGAAGAGACCCAGTACTTC	CASSLAPEETQYF
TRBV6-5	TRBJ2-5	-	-	TGTGCCAGCAGTTACTTTGGACAGCAGTACCAAGAGACCCAGTACTTC	CASSYFGQQYQETQYF
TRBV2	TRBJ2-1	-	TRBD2	TGTGCCAGCAGTGGACTAGCGGGGGGGAATGAGCAGTTCTTC	CASSGLAGGNEQFF
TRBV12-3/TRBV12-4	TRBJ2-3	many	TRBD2	TGTGCCAGCAGTTATAGCGGGTCCAGCACAGATACGCAGTATTTT	CASSYSGSSTDTQYF
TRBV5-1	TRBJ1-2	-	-	TGCGCCAGCAGCTTGACTGGAAACGGAGGCTACACCTTC	CASSLTGNGGYTF
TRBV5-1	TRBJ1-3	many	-	TGCGCCAGCAGCTTGGAGGCAGGGGCCAGCTCTGGAAACACCATATATTTT	CASSLEAGASSGNTIYF
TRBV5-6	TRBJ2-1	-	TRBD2	TGTGCCAGCAGTCTAGGACTAGCCCATGAGTTC	CASSLGLAHEF
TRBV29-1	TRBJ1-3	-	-	TGCAGCGTTGAAGAGGGGCTTTCGGGAAACACCATATATTTT	CSVEEGLSGNTIYF
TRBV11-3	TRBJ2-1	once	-	TGTGCCAGCAGCTTTGCCGAATACAATGAGCAGTTCTTC	CASSFAEYNEQFF
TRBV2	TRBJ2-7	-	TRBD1	TGTGCCAGCAGTCGGGACAGGGGTTTCTACGAGCAGTACTTC	CASSRDRGFYEQYF
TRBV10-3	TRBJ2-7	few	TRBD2	TGTGCCGTAAGACTAGCGCCCTTCTCCTACGAGCAGTACTTC	CAVRLAPFSYEQYF
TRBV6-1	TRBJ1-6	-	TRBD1	TGTGCCAGCAGAAAAGCCCGGACAGGGGACAATTCACCCCTCCACTTT	CASRKARTGDNSPLHF
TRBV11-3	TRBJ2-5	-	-	TGTGCCAGCAGCCCCCGGGACGCAATCAAAGAGACCCAGTACTTC	CASSPRDAIKETQYF
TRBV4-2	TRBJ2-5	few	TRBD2	TGTGCCAGCAGCCAAGTGGTCGCGGCGGGAGGAGTGCTTGAGACCCAGTACTTC	CASSQVVAAGGVLETQYF
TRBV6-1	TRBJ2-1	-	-	TGTGCCAGCAGTGCCACGGGGTTCAATGAGCAGTTCTTC	CASSATGFNEQFF
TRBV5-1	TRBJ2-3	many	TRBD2	TGCGCCAGCAGCTTAACGGGAGGCTCGGGAGATACGCAGTATTTT	CASSLTGGSGDTQYF
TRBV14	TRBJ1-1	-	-	TGTGCCAGCAGTGCAACAAGGCGCGGAGCTTTCTTT	CASSATRRGAFF
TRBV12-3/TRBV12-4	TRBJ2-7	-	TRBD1	TGTGCCAGCAGTTTAGGTACGCGCCCGGGACAGTTCTACGAGCAGTACTTC	CASSLGTRPGQFYEQYF
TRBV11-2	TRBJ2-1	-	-	TGTGCCAGCAGCTTCGGACGAAGCAATGAGCAGTTCTTC	CASSFGRSNEQFF
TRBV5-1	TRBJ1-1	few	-	TGCGCCAGCAGCTCCGCAGGGCTGAACACTGAAGCTTTCTTT	CASSSAGLNTEAFF
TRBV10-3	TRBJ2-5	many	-	TGTGCCATCAGTGAGGGTTACTGGGAAGAGACCCAGTACTTC	CAISEGYWEETQYF
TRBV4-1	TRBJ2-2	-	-	TGCGCCAGCAGCCAATATTGGACAGAGGCGAACACCGGGGAGCTGTTTTTT	CASSQYWTEANTGELFF
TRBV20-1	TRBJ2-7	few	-	TGCAGTGCTAGTGCACTAGACTACGAGCAGTACTTC	CSASALDYEQYF
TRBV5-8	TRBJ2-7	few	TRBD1	TGTGCCAGCAGCAGAGCTACAGGGGGACCCACCTACGAGCAGTACTTC	CASSRATGGPTYEQYF
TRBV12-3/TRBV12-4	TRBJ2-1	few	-	TGTGCCAGCAGTTTGGGGACAAAGGCGCTGTACAATGAGCAGTTCTTC	CASSLGTKALYNEQFF
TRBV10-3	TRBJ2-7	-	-	TGTGCCATCAGTCGAGGGGGGGCTTCCTCCTACGTGCAGTACTTC	CAISRGGASSYVQYF
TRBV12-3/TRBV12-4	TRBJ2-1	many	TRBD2	TGTGCCAGCATTAAAAAGGTGGCTAGCGGGATCAATGAGCAGTTCTTC	CASIKKVASGINEQFF
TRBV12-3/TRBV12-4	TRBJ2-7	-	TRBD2	TGTGCCAGCAGTTTTCGCCCTAGCGGGAGATGGGAGCAGTACTTC	CASSFRPSGRWEQYF
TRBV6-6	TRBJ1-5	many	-	TGTGCCAGCAGTTACTCGTATCAGCCCCAGCATTTT	CASSYSYQPQHF
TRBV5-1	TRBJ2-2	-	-	TGCGCCAGCAGCTTAACGGTAGCGAACACCGGGGAGCTGTTTTTT	CASSLTVANTGELFF
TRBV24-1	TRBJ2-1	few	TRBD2	TGTGCCACCAGCGGACTAGCGGGAGGAACGGGGCAGTTCTTC	CATSGLAGGTGQFF
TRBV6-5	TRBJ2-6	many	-	TGTGCCAGCAGCCCCCGCGGGTTCCCAAGCTCTGGGGCCAACGTCCTGACTTTC	CASSPRGFPSSGANVLTF
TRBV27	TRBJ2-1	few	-	TGTGCCAGCAGTTTGCTAGCGCGAAGCTCCTACAATGAGCAGTTCTTC	CASSLLARSSYNEQFF
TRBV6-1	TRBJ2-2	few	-	TGTGCCAGCACCCGCGACATCGGCGACACCGGGGAGCTGTTTTTT	CASTRDIGDTGELFF